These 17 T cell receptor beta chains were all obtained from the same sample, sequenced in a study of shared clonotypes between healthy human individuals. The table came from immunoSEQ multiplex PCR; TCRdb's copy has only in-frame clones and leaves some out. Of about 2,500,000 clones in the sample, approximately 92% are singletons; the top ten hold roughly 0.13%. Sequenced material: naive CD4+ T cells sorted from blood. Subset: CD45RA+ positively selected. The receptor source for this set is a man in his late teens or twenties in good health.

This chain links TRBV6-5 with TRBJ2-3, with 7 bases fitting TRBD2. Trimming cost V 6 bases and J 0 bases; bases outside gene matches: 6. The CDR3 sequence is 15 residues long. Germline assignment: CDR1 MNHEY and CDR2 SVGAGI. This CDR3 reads CASRASGTSTDTQYF. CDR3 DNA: TGTGCCAGCAGAGCTAGCGGAACTAGCACAGATACGCAGTATTTT.

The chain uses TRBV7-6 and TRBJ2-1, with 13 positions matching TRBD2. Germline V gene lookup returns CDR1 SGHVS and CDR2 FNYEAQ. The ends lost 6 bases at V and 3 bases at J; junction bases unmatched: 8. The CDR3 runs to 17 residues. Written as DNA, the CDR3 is TGTGCCAGCAGTTTACTAGCGGGGGGGCAGGTCTACAATGAGCAGTTCTTC. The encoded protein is CASSLLAGGQVYNEQFF. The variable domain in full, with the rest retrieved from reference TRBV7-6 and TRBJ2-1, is GAGVSQSPRYKVTKRGQDVALRCDPISGHVSLYWYRQALGQGPEFLTYFNYEAQQDKSGLPNDRFSAERPEGSISTLTIQRTEQRDSAMYRCASSLLAGGQVYNEQFFGPGTRLTVL.

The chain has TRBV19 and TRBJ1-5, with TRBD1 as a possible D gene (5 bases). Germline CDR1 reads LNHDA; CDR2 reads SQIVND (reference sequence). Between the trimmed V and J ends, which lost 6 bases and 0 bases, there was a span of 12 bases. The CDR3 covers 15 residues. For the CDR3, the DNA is TGTGCCAGTAGGGAACGGGGGTTTAGCAATCAGCCCCAGCATTTT. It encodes CASRERGFSNQPQHF.

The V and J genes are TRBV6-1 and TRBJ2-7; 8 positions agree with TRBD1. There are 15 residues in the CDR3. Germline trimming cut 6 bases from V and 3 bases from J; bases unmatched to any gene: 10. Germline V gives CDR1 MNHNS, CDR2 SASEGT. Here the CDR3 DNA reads TGTGCCAGCAGGGAATGGAACAGGGGGGACTACGAGCAGTACTTC. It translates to CASREWNRGDYEQYF.

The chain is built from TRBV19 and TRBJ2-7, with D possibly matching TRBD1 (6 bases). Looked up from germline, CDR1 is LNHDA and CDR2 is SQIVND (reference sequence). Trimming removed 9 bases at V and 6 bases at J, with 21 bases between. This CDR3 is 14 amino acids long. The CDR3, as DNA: TGTGCCAGCCGTCCGGGACAATACGTACCCGAGCAGTACTTC. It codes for CASRPGQYVPEQYF.

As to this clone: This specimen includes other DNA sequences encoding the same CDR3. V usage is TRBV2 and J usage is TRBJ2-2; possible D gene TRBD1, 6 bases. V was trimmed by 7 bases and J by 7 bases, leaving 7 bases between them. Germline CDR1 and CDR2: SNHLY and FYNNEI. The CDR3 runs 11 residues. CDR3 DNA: TGTGCCAGCAAAGGGGGCGGGGAGCTGTTTTTT. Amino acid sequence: CASKGGGELFF.

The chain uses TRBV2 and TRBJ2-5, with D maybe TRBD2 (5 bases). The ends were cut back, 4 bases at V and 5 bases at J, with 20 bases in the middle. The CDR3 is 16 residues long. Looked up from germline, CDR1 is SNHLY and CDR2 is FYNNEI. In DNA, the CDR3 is TGTGCCAGCAGTGTAAGGCCCCCCGGGAACGTGGAGACCCAGTACTTC. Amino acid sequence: CASSVRPPGNVETQYF.

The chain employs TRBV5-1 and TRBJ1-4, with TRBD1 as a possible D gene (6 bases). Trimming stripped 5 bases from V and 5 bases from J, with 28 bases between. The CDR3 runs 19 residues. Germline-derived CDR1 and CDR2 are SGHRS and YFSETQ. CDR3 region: CASSLHSPIPGGRNEKLFF. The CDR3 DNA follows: TGCGCCAGCAGTCTTCATAGCCCGATACCCGGGGGCCGGAATGAAAAACTGTTTTTT.

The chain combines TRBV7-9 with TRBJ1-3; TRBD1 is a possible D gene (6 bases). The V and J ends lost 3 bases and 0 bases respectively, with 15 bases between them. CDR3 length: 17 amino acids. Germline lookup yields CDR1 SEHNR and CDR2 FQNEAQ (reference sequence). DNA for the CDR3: TGTGCCAGCAGCTTGGCCTGGGACAACCCCTCTGGAAACACCATATATTTT. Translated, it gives CASSLAWDNPSGNTIYF. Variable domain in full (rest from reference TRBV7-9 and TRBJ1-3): DTGVSQNPRHKITKRGQNVTFRCDPISEHNRLYWYRQTLGQGPEFLTYFQNEAQLEKSRLLSDRFSAERPKGSFSTLEIQRTEQGDSAMYLCASSLAWDNPSGNTIYFGEGSWLTVV.

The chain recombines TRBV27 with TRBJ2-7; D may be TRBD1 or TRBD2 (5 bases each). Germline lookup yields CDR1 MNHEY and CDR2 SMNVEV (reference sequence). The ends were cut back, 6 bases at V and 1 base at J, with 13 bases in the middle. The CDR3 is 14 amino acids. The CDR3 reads CASSWDGLSYEQYF. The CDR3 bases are TGTGCCAGCAGCTGGGACGGCCTTTCCTACGAGCAGTACTTC.

The CDR3 DNA reads as TGTGCCAGCAGCTTCTCCGGAACCAACACCGGGGAGCTGTTTTTT. This gives the protein CASSFSGTNTGELFF. The rearrangement links TRBV5-4 to TRBJ2-2; no definite D call. V was pared by 2 bases and J by 2 bases, with 10 bases between. Germline assignment: CDR1 SGHNT and CDR2 YYREEE (reference sequence). This CDR3 is 15 amino acids long.

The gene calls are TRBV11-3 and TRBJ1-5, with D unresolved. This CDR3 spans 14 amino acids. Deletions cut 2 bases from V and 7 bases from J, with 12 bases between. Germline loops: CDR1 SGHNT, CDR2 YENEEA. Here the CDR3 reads CASSLLDGGQPQHF. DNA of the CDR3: TGTGCCAGCAGCTTATTAGACGGTGGCCAGCCCCAGCATTTT.

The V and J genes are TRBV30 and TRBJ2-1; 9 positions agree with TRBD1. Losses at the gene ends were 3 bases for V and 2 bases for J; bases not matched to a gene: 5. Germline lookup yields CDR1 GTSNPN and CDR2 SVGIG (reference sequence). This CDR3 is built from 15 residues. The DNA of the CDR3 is TGTGCCTGGAGGGACAGGGGACCACCCTACAATGAGCAGTTCTTC. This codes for CAWRDRGPPYNEQFF.

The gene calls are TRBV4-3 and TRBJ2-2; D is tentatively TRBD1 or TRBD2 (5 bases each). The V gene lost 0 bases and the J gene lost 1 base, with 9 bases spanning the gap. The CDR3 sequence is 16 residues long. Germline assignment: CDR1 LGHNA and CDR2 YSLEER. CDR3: CASSQDVGVNTGELFF. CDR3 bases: TGCGCCAGCAGCCAAGATGTGGGGGTGAACACCGGGGAGCTGTTTTTT.

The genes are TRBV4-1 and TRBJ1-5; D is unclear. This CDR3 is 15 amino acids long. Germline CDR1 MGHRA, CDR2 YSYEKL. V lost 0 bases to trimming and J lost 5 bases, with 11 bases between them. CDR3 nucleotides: TGCGCCAGCAGCCAAGATCTCGGACGAGATCAGCCCCAGCATTTT. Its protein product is CASSQDLGRDQPQHF.

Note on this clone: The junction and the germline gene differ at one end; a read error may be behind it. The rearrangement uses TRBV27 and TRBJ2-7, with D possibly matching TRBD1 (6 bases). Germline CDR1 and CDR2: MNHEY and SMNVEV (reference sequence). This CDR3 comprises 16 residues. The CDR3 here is CASSLLAPTGLAEQYF. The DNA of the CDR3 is TGTGCCAGCAGCTTATTGGCTCCCACAGGGTTGGCCGAGCAGTACTTC.

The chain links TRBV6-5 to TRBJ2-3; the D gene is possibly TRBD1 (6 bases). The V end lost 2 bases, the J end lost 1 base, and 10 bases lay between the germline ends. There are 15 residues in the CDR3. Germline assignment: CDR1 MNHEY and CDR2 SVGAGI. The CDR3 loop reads CASSYQGRRTDTQYF. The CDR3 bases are TGTGCCAGCAGTTACCAGGGGCGGCGCACAGATACGCAGTATTTT.